This T cell receptor (beta chain) is drawn from a study of cytomegalovirus exposure and HLA in healthy donors. Study background: The roughly 130 validation repertoires used the same platform as the roughly 610 first-cohort repertoires, a later analysis reported.

This table comes from immunoSEQ multiplex PCR, and its TCRdb copy is limited to in-frame clones, with some not included. There are 160,000 or so clones in the sample; about 89% occur only once, and under 3.5% lies in the top ten. Study-wide results and limits: In vitro assays verified that three CMV-associated chains recognized CMV antigens specifically. Most TCRs appeared rarely, but some public TCRs recurred in many donors.

The approximately 130-subject validation cohort, separate from the roughly 670-subject first cohort, included the donors. Looked up from germline, CDR1 is SGHAT and CDR2 is FQNNGV. V gave up 3 bases and J gave up 4 bases, with 9 bases separating them. CDR3 length: 13 residues. On this clone: The antigen remains undetermined.

The rearrangement joins TRBV11-2 to TRBJ1-2; D ambiguous. The material sequenced was PBMCs. The sequence came from a man between 18 and 29 years old in good health and CMV-seropositive. The CDR3 DNA sequence: TGTGCCAGCAGCTTCGACAAGAGCTATGGCTACACCTTC. Translation gives CASSFDKSYGYTF.